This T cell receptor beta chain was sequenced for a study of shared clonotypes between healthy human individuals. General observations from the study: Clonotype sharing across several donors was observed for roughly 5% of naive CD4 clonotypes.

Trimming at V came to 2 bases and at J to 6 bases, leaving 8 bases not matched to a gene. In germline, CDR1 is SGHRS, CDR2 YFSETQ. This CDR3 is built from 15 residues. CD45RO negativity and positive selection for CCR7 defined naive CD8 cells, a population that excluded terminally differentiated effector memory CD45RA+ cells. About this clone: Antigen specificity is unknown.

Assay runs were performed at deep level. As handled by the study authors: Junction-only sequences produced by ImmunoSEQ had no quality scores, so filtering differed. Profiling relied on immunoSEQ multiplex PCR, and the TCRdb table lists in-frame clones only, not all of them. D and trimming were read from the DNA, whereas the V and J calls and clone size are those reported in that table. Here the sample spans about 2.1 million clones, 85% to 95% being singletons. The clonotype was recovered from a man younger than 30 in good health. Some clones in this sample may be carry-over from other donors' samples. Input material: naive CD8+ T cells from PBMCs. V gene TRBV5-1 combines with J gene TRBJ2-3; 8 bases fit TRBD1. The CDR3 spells CASSLLQGDWDTQYF. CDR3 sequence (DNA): TGCGCCAGCAGCTTACTACAGGGGGACTGGGATACGCAGTATTTT.